Sample share makes the clone carrying this TCR beta chain medium-sized (0.01 to 0.1%). Its target is unknown. The CDR3 is 14 residues long. Trimming took 0 bases from V and 9 from J, leaving 9 bases between them. CDR1 is MNHEY, CDR2 SVGEGT, per germline. TCRdb redid the calling of the 5' RACE reads with MiXCR, one entry per CDR3 protein. This sample has fewer than 50,000 distinct CDR3 sequences, with roughly 12% found just once. The data stem from a study of T-cell memory formation after mild COVID-19. On the study more broadly: TCR clusters were mostly confined to one donor each.

Findings of the study overall: Mainly in CM and EM were contracting CD4+ clones; CD8+ were in EMRA. Some responding clones appeared in pre-infection memory, suggesting cross-reactive memory joined.

The genes are TRBV6-2 or TRBV6-3 and TRBJ1-6, with D possibly matching TRBD1 (5 bases). Sequenced input: PBMCs or a T cell subset sorted from them (not recorded which). The TCR originated in a man younger than 35 who had mild COVID-19 (a few samples of this study predate the infection). Cell type and time point are not known. This CDR3 reads CASSYSGGTSPLHF. The DNA of the CDR3 is TGTGCCAGCAGTTACTCGGGGGGGACTTCACCCCTCCACTTT.